This T cell receptor (beta chain) is drawn from a study of blood T cell repertoires in COVID-19. The overall study: Both acute and convalescent COVID-19 samples were obtained from the United States, Italy and Spain. PBMCs, B-cell-depleted T cells, or T cells were the source of the cDNA or gDNA that made up the material.

In germline, CDR1 is SGHVS, CDR2 FQNEAQ. Trimming removed 3 bases at V and 3 bases at J, with 18 bases between. The CDR3 loop spans 16 amino acids. In the authors' workflow: Reference gene primer amplification in the assay estimated nucleated cell counts. Sequencing used immunoSEQ multiplex PCR; TCRdb keeps in-frame clones, though not all of them. D and trimming come from the DNA, and the V and J calls and clone size come from that table. Of about 300,000 clones detected, 86% appear once; the ten largest clones hold 1.5% to 2%. The V and J genes are TRBV7-8 and TRBJ2-7; weak D call: TRBD1 (6 bases). This receptor was taken from a woman aged 45-65 years with acute or convalescent COVID-19. The sequenced sample consisted of peripheral blood. CDR3 in amino acids: CASSFGRGRTLYEQYF. The CDR3 bases are TGTGCCAGCAGCTTTGGAAGGGGGAGAACACTCTACGAGCAGTACTTC.